The 27 T cell receptor beta chains presented below share a single source sample, sequenced in a study of T-cell memory formation after mild COVID-19. TCRdb fed the 5' RACE reads into MiXCR, producing one record per CDR3 protein. This sample carries some 210,000 distinct CDR3 sequences, under 12% of them seen once, and the ten largest clones take roughly 3%. What was sequenced was PBMCs or a T cell subset sorted from them (not recorded which). The receptors originated from a man in his late teens or twenties who had mild COVID-19 (a few samples of this study predate the infection). Cell type and time point are not known.

There are a few counts of this clonotype. This chain joins TRBV28 and TRBJ1-2, with 9 nucleotides matching TRBD1. The J segment lost 5 bases and the V segment lost 6 bases, leaving 10 bases of the junction unmatched. This CDR3 contains 15 residues. CDR1 MDHEN and CDR2 SYDVKM come from the germline V gene. For the CDR3, the DNA is TGTGCCAGCAGCCCCATTGGACAGGGGTCGTATGGCTACACCTTC. Translated, it gives CASSPIGQGSYGYTF.

This clonotype has a count of ten or more. The chain employs TRBV7-9 and TRBJ2-7; tentatively, D is TRBD1 (5 bases). V was cut by 5 bases and J by 2 bases, with 13 bases left in between. Germline V gives CDR1 SEHNR, CDR2 FQNEAQ (reference sequence). This CDR3 has 14 amino acids. CDR3 amino acids: CASSTYDRTYEQYV. For the CDR3, the DNA is TGTGCCAGCAGCACCTATGACAGAACCTACGAGCAGTACGTC.

This clonotype was detected a few times. This chain's CDR3 is CASSPSAQGEFTEAFF. The DNA for the CDR3 is TGTGCCAGCTCACCCTCAGCCCAGGGCGAATTCACTGAAGCTTTCTTT. The V and J genes are TRBV18 and TRBJ1-1; weak D call: TRBD1 (5 bases). V was shortened by 3 bases and J by 4 bases, with 18 bases between the two germline ends. Germline CDR1 is KGHSH and CDR2 is LQKENI. The CDR3 covers 16 residues.

This clonotype has more than one count but fewer than ten. The V call is TRBV5-1, the J call TRBJ1-1; D gene uncertain. V was cut by 0 bases and J by 0 bases, with 9 bases left in between. Germline assignment: CDR1 SGHRS and CDR2 YFSETQ. The CDR3 consists of 15 residues. The CDR3 nucleotides read TGCGCCAGCAGCTTGGTCGCGGCCCTGAACACTGAAGCTTTCTTT. Translated, it gives CASSLVAALNTEAFF.

The V call is TRBV6-2 or TRBV6-3, the J call TRBJ1-5; no clear D gene. The CDR3 length is 15 residues. The germline V gene has CDR1 MNHEY and CDR2 SVGEGT. Trimming left V 7 bases short and J 4 bases short, with 17 bases between. The chain's CDR3 is CASTPILAGNQPQHF. Written as DNA, the CDR3 is TGTGCCAGCACCCCAATCCTCGCGGGGAATCAGCCCCAGCATTTT.

V is TRBV9 and J is TRBJ1-2, with 8 bases aligning to TRBD1. The V gene's germline CDR1 is SGDLS and CDR2 YYNGEE. The CDR3 loop spans 15 amino acids. With 3 bases clipped from V and 2 bases from J, the junction kept 6 bases outside the gene matches. Here the CDR3 reads CASSAQGARNYGYTF. CDR3 in DNA: TGTGCCAGCAGCGCCCAGGGGGCCAGAAACTATGGCTACACCTTC. Variable domain in full (rest from reference TRBV9 and TRBJ1-2): DSGVTQTPKHLITATGQRVTLRCSPRSGDLSVYWYQQSLDQGLQFLIQYYNGEERAKGNILERFSAQQFPDLHSELNLSSLELGDSALYFCASSAQGARNYGYTFGSGTRLTVV.

This clonotype occurred a few times. V is TRBV7-3 and J is TRBJ2-1; possibly TRBD1 for D (5 bases). The germline CDR1 and CDR2 sequences are SGHTA and FQGTGA. Trimming took off 5 bases at V and 7 bases at J, with 24 bases between the two ends. The CDR3 covers 17 residues. CDR3 DNA sequence: TGTGCCAGCAGCCCACTCGCAGGGTCAGGCAATACAAATGAGCAGTTCTTC. Its translation is CASSPLAGSGNTNEQFF.

The table lists this clonotype with a few counts. The chain employs TRBV4-1 and TRBJ1-3; 8 bases map to TRBD1. There are 17 residues in the CDR3. With V trimmed by 3 bases and J by 7 bases, 14 bases remained unmatched. In germline, CDR1 is MGHRA, CDR2 YSYEKL. The CDR3 region has the DNA TGCGCCAGCAGCCACAAAAGGTCGACAGGGGAAGACAACACCATATATTTT. Residues: CASSHKRSTGEDNTIYF.

This clonotype was counted once. This chain connects TRBV10-2 to TRBJ1-6; D ambiguous. Trimming shortened V by 11 bases and J by 4 bases, and 15 bases separated the two germline ends. Germline lookup yields CDR1 WSHSY and CDR2 SAAADI. The CDR3 has 14 amino acids. Here the CDR3 DNA reads TGCGCCCCCCCAGGACGGCTTTATAATTCACCCCTCCACTTT. This gives the protein CAPPGRLYNSPLHF.

There are a few counts of this clonotype. The chain uses TRBV5-4 and TRBJ1-1; D unresolved. The CDR3 spans 13 residues. V lost 3 bases, J lost 1 base, and 7 bases lay in between. CDR1 is SGHNT and CDR2 is YYREEE in the germline V gene (reference sequence). In DNA, the CDR3 is TGTGCCAGCAGCTCGGCGGAGAACACTGAAGCTTTCTTT. Translated: CASSSAENTEAFF.

The chain links TRBV5-6 to TRBJ1-1; weak D call: TRBD1 (5 bases). V shed 0 bases and J shed 1 base, with 7 bases lying between them. This CDR3 has 14 amino acids. Germline values: CDR1 SGHDT, CDR2 YYEEEE. The CDR3 loop is CASSLVDRNTEAFF. The CDR3 region has the DNA TGTGCCAGCAGCTTGGTTGACAGGAACACTGAAGCTTTCTTT. The variable domain in full, completed from reference TRBV5-6 and TRBJ1-1, reads DAGVTQSPTHLIKTRGQQVTLRCSPKSGHDTVSWYQQALGQGPQFIFQYYEEEERQRGNFPDRFSGHQFPNYSSELNVNALLLGDSALYLCASSLVDRNTEAFFGQGTRLTVV.

This clonotype turned up a few times. This sequence joins TRBV7-8 and TRBJ2-5; no reliable D call. This CDR3 has 14 residues. V lost 5 bases and J lost 1, with 11 bases in between. Germline CDR1 and CDR2: SGHVS and FQNEAQ. The CDR3 DNA reads as TGTGCCAGCAGCCCGCCCCCAGTCCAAGAGACCCAGTACTTC. Its translation is CASSPPPVQETQYF. Together with reference TRBV7-8 and TRBJ2-5, the CDR3 gives the full variable domain: GAGVSQSPRYKVAKRGQDVALRCDPISGHVSLFWYQQALGQGPEFLTYFQNEAQLDKSGLPSDRFFAERPEGSVSTLKIQRTQQEDSAVYLCASSPPPVQETQYFGPGTRLLVL.

V is TRBV5-1 and J is TRBJ2-7, with TRBD2 matching over 7 bases. V trimming: 7 bases; J trimming: 0 bases; junction bases outside the gene matches: 13. The CDR3 has 16 residues. Germline lookup yields CDR1 SGHRS and CDR2 YFSETQ. The CDR3 reads CASPHQAGRHSYEQYV. DNA for the CDR3: TGCGCCAGCCCTCATCAAGCGGGGCGCCACTCCTACGAGCAGTACGTC.

This clonotype came up a few times. This may be a read error, as it is one base from a much larger clone. The chain employs TRBV7-9 and TRBJ2-5; no reliable D call. The CDR3 has 12 amino acids. The V end lost 3 bases, the J end lost 3 bases, and 5 bases lay between the germline ends. CDR1 SEHNR and CDR2 FQNEAQ come from the germline V gene (reference sequence). This chain's CDR3 is CASSFQEETQYF. The CDR3, as DNA: TGTGCCAGCAGCTTCCAGGAAGAGACCCAGTACTTC.

There are many counts of this clonotype. The chain employs TRBV6-1 and TRBJ2-2; no clear D. V dropped 5 bases and J dropped 6 bases, with 10 bases sitting between them. Germline V gene lookup returns CDR1 MNHNS and CDR2 SASEGT. This CDR3 is built from 13 residues. The CDR3 DNA follows: TGTGCCAGCAGTCTTCGCCGGGCCGGGGAGCTGTTTTTT. Its protein is CASSLRRAGELFF.

This clonotype has just a few counts. The chain combines TRBV4-3 with TRBJ1-6, with 7 bases lining up with TRBD1. Germline CDR1 reads LGHNA; CDR2 reads YSLEER. This CDR3 is built from 18 residues. Trimming took 0 bases from V and 7 from J; bases not matched to a gene: 12. The CDR3 loop reads CASSQDLGNRGLNSPLHF. The CDR3 DNA sequence: TGCGCCAGCAGCCAAGATTTGGGGAACAGGGGTTTGAATTCACCCCTCCACTTT.

This clonotype was seen more than once but under ten times. The chain employs TRBV7-2 and TRBJ1-1; 9 bases agree with TRBD1. Trimming took 0 bases from V and 2 from J; bases not matched to a gene: 4. Germline-derived CDR1 and CDR2 are SGHTA and FQGNSA. This CDR3 spans 16 amino acids. CDR3 sequence: CASSLAMGQGNTEAFF. The DNA of the CDR3 is TGTGCCAGCAGCTTAGCGATGGGACAGGGAAACACTGAAGCTTTCTTT.

V usage is TRBV28 and J usage is TRBJ2-7, with D perhaps matching TRBD2 (5 bases). CDR3 length: 13 residues. Germline lookup yields CDR1 MDHEN and CDR2 SYDVKM. Trimming left V 6 bases short and J 3 bases short, with 12 bases between. Here the CDR3 DNA reads TGTGCCAGCAGAGATCGGGGATTCTACGAGCAGTACGTC. This codes for CASRDRGFYEQYV.

V usage is TRBV18 and J usage is TRBJ2-7, with 7 bases lining up with TRBD1. The CDR3 runs to 15 residues. Trimming cost V 0 bases and J 1 base; bases outside gene matches: 3. Germline V gene sequence: CDR1 KGHSH, CDR2 LQKENI. The CDR3 protein is CASSPPDRTSYEQYF. CDR3 nucleotide sequence: TGTGCCAGCTCACCACCGGACAGGACGTCCTACGAGCAGTACTTC.

In its sample, this clonotype was seen a few times. This chain connects TRBV4-1 to TRBJ2-5, with 7 bases fitting TRBD1. Germline-derived CDR1 and CDR2 are MGHRA and YSYEKL. The CDR3 has 14 amino acids. The V and J ends lost 5 bases and 2 bases, in that order; junction bases with no gene match: 5. The CDR3 DNA sequence: TGCGCCAGCAGCAGACGGGACAGACAAGAGACCCAGTACTTC. Its translation is CASSRRDRQETQYF.

Many counts were recorded for this clonotype. The chain carries TRBV6-2 or TRBV6-3 and TRBJ2-1, with 8 bases identical to TRBD2. Germline assignment: CDR1 MNHEY and CDR2 SVGEGT. V dropped 2 bases and J dropped 8; count of bases not matched to a gene: 8. CDR3 size: 15 residues. The CDR3 is CASSYGRGGRDEQFF. DNA for the CDR3: TGTGCCAGCAGTTACGGTCGGGGGGGCAGGGATGAGCAGTTCTTC.

V and J are TRBV20-1 and TRBJ2-1; D unclear. The V gene lost 4 bases and the J gene lost 1 base, with 11 bases spanning the gap. In germline, CDR1 is DFQATT, CDR2 SNEGSKA (reference sequence). The length of the CDR3 is 14 residues. In nucleotides, the CDR3 is TGCAGTGCTATCGAGGACGTATCCTACAATGAGCAGTTCTTC. Its translation is CSAIEDVSYNEQFF.

A few counts support this clonotype. The chain recombines TRBV12-3 or TRBV12-4 with TRBJ1-5; possible D gene TRBD1, 6 bases. V was shortened by 7 bases and J by 6 bases, with 16 bases between the two germline ends. CDR3 length: 14 residues. The chain's CDR3 is CASTFGGARQPQHF. The CDR3 coding sequence is TGTGCCAGCACCTTCGGGGGGGCGCGTCAGCCCCAGCATTTT.

This chain joins TRBV7-6 and TRBJ1-2; D is unresolved. Trimming removed 5 bases at V and 1 base at J, with 11 bases between. CDR1 SGHVS and CDR2 FNYEAQ come from the germline V gene. The length of the CDR3 is 14 residues. CDR3 residues: CASSLDGFNYGYTF. CDR3 sequence (DNA): TGTGCCAGCAGCCTGGACGGGTTTAACTATGGCTACACCTTC.

There are a few counts of this clonotype. The rearrangement uses TRBV7-2 and TRBJ2-4; D is ambiguous. The CDR3 length is 14 residues. Germline CDR1 reads SGHTA; CDR2 reads FQGNSA. V lost 5 bases to trimming and J lost 0 bases, with 8 bases between them. The CDR3 protein is CASSPFVAKNIQYF. The DNA for the CDR3 is TGTGCCAGCAGCCCGTTTGTAGCCAAAAACATTCAGTACTTC.

The chain carries TRBV3-1 and TRBJ1-1; D is unclear. In germline, CDR1 is LGHDT, CDR2 YNNKEL (reference sequence). The CDR3 is 14 amino acids. Trimming stripped 1 base from V and 2 bases from J, with 8 bases between. The CDR3 coding sequence is TGTGCCAGCAGCCAAGGTTTCAGAAACACTGAAGCTTTCTTT. Translating it yields CASSQGFRNTEAFF. The full variable domain, its missing parts supplied by reference TRBV3-1 and TRBJ1-1, is DTAVSQTPKYLVTQMGNDKSIKCEQNLGHDTMYWYKQDSKKFLKIMFSYNNKELIINETVPNRFSPKSPDKAHLNLHINSLELGDSAVYFCASSQGFRNTEAFFGQGTRLTVV.

A few counts support this clonotype. This chain uses TRBV6-5 with TRBJ2-7; either TRBD1 or TRBD2 may supply D (5 bases each). Germline V CDR1 and CDR2: MNHEY, SVGAGI. This CDR3 has 16 amino acids. Trimming took 6 bases from V and 2 from J, leaving 20 bases between them. This CDR3 is CASSYLQGERAYEQYV. CDR3 nucleotides: TGTGCCAGCAGCTACCTACAAGGGGAGAGGGCCTACGAGCAGTACGTC.